These T cell receptor beta chains were read from a single sample in a study of post-analysis software for immune sequencing data. Each CDR3 protein is one row after TCRdb ran MiXCR on the PCR reads. The sample includes fewer than 900,000 distinct CDR3 sequences, more than 45% of them seen just once. Sequencing was done on a sample of blood. The receptors were sampled from a girl aged 10 to 17 with multiple sclerosis. Both conserved end residues are part of each CDR3. A D gene is named only where the DNA matches it firmly. The size field is filled for only some rows; it gives once, few, many or a size class.

cdr3_length	d_call	v_call	clone_size	j_call	cdr3_nt	cdr3_aa
16	TRBD2	TRBV20-1	once	TRBJ2-1	TGCAGTGCTAGAACCAGCGGGAGCCTTCTTGGCAATGAGCAGTTCTTC	CSARTSGSLLGNEQFF
16	.	TRBV28	.	TRBJ1-5	TGTGCCAGCAGTTTAATCGACTGGACGGGGAATCAGCCCCAGCATTTT	CASSLIDWTGNQPQHF
13	.	TRBV9	.	TRBJ1-2	TGTGCCAGCAGCGCAGACAGGAACCATGGCTACACCTTC	CASSADRNHGYTF
14	TRBD2	TRBV9	few	TRBJ2-7	TGTGCCAGCAGCGTAGAGGGGACGGGAGGGGAGCAGTACTTC	CASSVEGTGGEQYF
14	TRBD2	TRBV9	.	TRBJ2-5	TGTGCCAGCAGCGTGGCTAGCGGGATTGAGACCCAGTACTTC	CASSVASGIETQYF
14	.	TRBV5-1	.	TRBJ2-1	TGCGCCAGCAGCTTGGCAGCGGCGAAAATTGAGCAGTTCTTC	CASSLAAAKIEQFF
15	.	TRBV4-3	.	TRBJ2-3	TGCGCCAGCAGCCAAGACGGAGGGATCACAGATACGCAGTATTTT	CASSQDGGITDTQYF
15	.	TRBV12-3/TRBV12-4	few	TRBJ1-2	TGTGCCAGCAGTTTAGCGGTCGGGGCACAACGCGGCTACACCTTC	CASSLAVGAQRGYTF
13	.	TRBV20-1	few	TRBJ2-7	TGCAGTGCTAGGCAGAAGAGCTCCTACGAGCAGTACTTC	CSARQKSSYEQYF
13	.	TRBV28	.	TRBJ1-5	TGTGCCAGCACAAAGTATAGCAATCAGCCCCAGCATTTT	CASTKYSNQPQHF
14	.	TRBV20-1	.	TRBJ2-7	TGCAGTGCTAGCCTGGACTCGCCATCCTACGAGCAGTACTTC	CSASLDSPSYEQYF
15	.	TRBV9	.	TRBJ1-4	TGTGCCAGCAGCGTAGCCGGGTGGAGGGATGAAAAACTGTTTTTT	CASSVAGWRDEKLFF